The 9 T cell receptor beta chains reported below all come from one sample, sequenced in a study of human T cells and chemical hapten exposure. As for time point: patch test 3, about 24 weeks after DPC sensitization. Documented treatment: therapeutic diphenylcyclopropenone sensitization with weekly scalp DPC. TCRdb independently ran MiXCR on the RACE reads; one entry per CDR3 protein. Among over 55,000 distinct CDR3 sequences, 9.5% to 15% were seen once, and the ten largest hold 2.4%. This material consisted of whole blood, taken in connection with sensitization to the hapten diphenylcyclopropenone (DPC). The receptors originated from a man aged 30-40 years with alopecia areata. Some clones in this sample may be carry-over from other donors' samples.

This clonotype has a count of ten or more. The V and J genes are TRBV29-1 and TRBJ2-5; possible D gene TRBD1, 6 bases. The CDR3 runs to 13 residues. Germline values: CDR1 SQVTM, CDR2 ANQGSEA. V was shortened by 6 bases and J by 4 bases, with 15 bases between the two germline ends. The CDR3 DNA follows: TGCAGCGTCGCAGGGGTTGTATTAGAGACCCAGTACTTC. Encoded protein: CSVAGVVLETQYF.

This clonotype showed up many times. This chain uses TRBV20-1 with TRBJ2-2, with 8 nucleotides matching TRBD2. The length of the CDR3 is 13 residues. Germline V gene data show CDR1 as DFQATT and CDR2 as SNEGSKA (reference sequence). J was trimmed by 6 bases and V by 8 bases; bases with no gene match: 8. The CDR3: CSSLGGGPGELFF. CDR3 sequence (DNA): TGCAGTTCTCTCGGCGGGGGGCCCGGGGAGCTGTTTTTT.

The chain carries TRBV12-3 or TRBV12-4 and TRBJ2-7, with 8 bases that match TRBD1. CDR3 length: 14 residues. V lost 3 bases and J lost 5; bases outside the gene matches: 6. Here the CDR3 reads CASSLQGARHEQYF. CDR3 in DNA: TGTGCCAGCAGTTTGCAGGGGGCGAGGCACGAGCAGTACTTC.

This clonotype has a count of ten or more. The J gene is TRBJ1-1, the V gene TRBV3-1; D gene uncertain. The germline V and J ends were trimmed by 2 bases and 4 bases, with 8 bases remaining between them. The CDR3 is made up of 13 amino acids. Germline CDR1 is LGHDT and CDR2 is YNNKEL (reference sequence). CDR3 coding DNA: TGTGCCAGCAGCCAATTTCACCTCACTGAAGCTTTCTTT. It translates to CASSQFHLTEAFF.

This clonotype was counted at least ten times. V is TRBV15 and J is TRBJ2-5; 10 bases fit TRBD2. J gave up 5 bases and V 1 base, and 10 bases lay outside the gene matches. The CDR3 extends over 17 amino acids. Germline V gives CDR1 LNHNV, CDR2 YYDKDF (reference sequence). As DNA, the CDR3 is TGTGCCACCAGCAGAGGGCTAGCGGGGGACCTGGGGGAGACCCAGTACTTC. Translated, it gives CATSRGLAGDLGETQYF.

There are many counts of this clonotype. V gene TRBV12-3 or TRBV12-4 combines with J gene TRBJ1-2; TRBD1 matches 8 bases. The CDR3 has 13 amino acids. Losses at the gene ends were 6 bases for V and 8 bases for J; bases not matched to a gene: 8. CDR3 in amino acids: CASRPTGDGGYTF. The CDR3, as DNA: TGTGCCAGCAGGCCGACAGGGGACGGGGGCTACACCTTC.

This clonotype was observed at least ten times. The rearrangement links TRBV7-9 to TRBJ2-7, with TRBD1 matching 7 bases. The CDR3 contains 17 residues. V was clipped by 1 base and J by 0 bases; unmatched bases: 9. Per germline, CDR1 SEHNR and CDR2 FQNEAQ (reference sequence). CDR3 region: CASSLVGPGDSSYEQYF. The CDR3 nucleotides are TGTGCCAGCAGCTTAGTTGGGCCCGGGGACAGCTCCTACGAGCAGTACTTC.

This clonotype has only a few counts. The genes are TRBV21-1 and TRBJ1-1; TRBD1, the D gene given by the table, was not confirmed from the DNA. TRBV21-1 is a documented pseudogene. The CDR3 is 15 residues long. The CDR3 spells CASSPSGQGVNEVFF. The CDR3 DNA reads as TGTGCCAGCAGCCCCTCAGGACAGGGGGTTAATGAAGTTTTCTTT.

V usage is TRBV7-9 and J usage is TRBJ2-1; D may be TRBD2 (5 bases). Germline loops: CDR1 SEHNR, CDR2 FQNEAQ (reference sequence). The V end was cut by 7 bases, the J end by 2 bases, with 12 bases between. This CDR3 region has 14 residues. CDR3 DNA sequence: TGTGCCAGCATTTCCGGACTCACCTACAATGAGCAGTTCTTC. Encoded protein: CASISGLTYNEQFF.